This T cell receptor (beta chain) derives from a study of cytomegalovirus exposure and HLA in healthy donors. Worth noting for this clone: Its antigen remains unknown.

The PCR made use of 60 Vbeta and 13 Jbeta primers. This table comes from immunoSEQ multiplex PCR, and its TCRdb copy is limited to in-frame clones, with some not included. The sample holds under 150,000 clones; about 86% are singletons and the top ten take 0.55% to 0.85%. This CDR3 spans 16 amino acids. The V and J ends lost 6 bases and 3 bases respectively, with 21 bases between them. The V gene's germline CDR1 is ENHRY and CDR2 SYGVKD. General observations from the study: More clonal expansion characterized HLA-associated TCR beta chains than equally common others in a later analysis. When a later analysis was performed, an Asian-associated ancestry cluster reportedly had fewer N-insertions than the roughly 700-donor mean. Sequences of the TCR beta chain were said to predict the HLA-A and HLA-B alleles of most subjects accurately. A previous analysis found most TCR beta V segments productive roughly 87% or roughly 30% of the time.

This sequence joins TRBV10-3 and TRBJ2-7, with D possibly being TRBD1 (6 bases). The receptor was isolated from a man in his late teens or twenties in good health and CMV-seronegative. The sequencing input was PBMCs. CDR3 nucleotides: TGTGCCATCAGACGAGACCTTACAGGGTCTCACTACGAGCAGTACTTC. Encoded protein: CAIRRDLTGSHYEQYF.